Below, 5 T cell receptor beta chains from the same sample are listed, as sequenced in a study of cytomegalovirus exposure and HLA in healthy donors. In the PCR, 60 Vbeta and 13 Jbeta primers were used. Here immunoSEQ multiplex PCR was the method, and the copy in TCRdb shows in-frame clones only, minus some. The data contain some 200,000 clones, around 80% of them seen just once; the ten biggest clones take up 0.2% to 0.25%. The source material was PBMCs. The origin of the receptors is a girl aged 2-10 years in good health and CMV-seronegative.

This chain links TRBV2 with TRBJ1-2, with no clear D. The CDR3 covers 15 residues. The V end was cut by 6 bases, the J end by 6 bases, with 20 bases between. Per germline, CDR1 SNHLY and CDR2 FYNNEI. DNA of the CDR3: TGTGCCAGCAGGACCCGGCGGGGTGTAATGGATGGCTACACCTTC. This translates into CASRTRRGVMDGYTF.

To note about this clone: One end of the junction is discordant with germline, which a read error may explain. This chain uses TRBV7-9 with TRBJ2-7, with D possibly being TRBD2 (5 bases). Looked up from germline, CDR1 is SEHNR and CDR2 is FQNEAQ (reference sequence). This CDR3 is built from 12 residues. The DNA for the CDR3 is TGTTCCAGCAGCCGGGGAGAATACGAGCAGTACTTC. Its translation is CSSSRGEYEQYF.

This CDR3 is CASRQGNTEAFF. As DNA, the CDR3 is TGTGCCAGCAGGCAGGGGAACACTGAAGCTTTCTTT. The chain carries TRBV25-1 and TRBJ1-1, with D tentatively TRBD1 (5 bases). CDR3 length: 12 amino acids. From germline, CDR1 is MGHDK and CDR2 SYGVNS. Trimming shortened V by 6 bases and J by 1 base, and 6 bases separated the two germline ends. Drawing the rest from reference TRBV25-1 and TRBJ1-1, the complete variable domain is EADIYQTPRYLVIGTGKKITLECSQTMGHDKMYWYQQDPGMELHLIHYSYGVNSTEKGDLSSESTVSRIRTEHFPLTLESARPSHTSQYLCASRQGNTEAFFGQGTRLTVV.

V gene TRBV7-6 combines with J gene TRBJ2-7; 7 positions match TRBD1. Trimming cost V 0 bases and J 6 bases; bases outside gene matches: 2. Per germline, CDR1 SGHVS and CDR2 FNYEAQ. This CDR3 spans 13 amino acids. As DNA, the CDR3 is TGTGCCAGCAGCTTAGCGAAGGGGGCCGAGCAGTACTTC. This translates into CASSLAKGAEQYF. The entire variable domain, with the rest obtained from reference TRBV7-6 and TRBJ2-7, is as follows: GAGVSQSPRYKVTKRGQDVALRCDPISGHVSLYWYRQALGQGPEFLTYFNYEAQQDKSGLPNDRFSAERPEGSISTLTIQRTEQRDSAMYRCASSLAKGAEQYFGPGTRLTVT.

As DNA, the CDR3 is TGTGCCAGCAGCTCTAGTCCTGGCTCCTACGAGCAGTACTTC. It yields the protein CASSSSPGSYEQYF. The chain carries TRBV7-9 and TRBJ2-7; D remains unclear. Trimming left V 4 bases short and J 0 bases short, with 10 bases between. The V gene's germline CDR1 is SEHNR and CDR2 FQNEAQ (reference sequence). This CDR3 has 14 residues.